The TCR beta chain described here comes from a study of naive and memory T cell subsets. Study results and limitations: TCR counts from RNA may reflect activation-linked expression changes. Especially in CD8 cells, naive repertoires contained a few larger clonotypes, possibly CD45RA-re-expressing memory cells. In naive cells, over 85% of TCR sequences were seen only once.

Trimming removed 5 bases from V and 0 bases from J, with 8 bases in between. Germline-derived CDR1 and CDR2 are MNHEY and SVGEGT. This CDR3 region has 13 residues. A word on this clonotype: What it recognizes is unknown.

Two oligonucleotides, mixed equimolar, formed the beta constant-region primer covering TRBC1 and TRBC2. Four rounds of PCR amplified the ligated cDNA using nested alpha and beta constant-region primers plus SP2. One entry per CDR3 protein, called by TCRdb with MiXCR from the UMI-ligation and nested PCR reads. This table has about 140,000 distinct CDR3 sequences, under 25% appearing once. This TCR derives from a human donor in good health. This sequence joins TRBV6-2 or TRBV6-3 and TRBJ2-7; D not certain. Sequencing was performed on naive CD8+ T cells from blood. CDR3 coding DNA: TGTGCCAGCAGTGGAGACACCTCCTACGAGCAGTACTTC. Its protein product is CASSGDTSYEQYF.